Each of the 27 T cell receptor beta chains below was sequenced from the same sample in a study of blood T cells in healthy people across ages. Then a second PCR, running about 6 to 11 cycles, was carried out with a sample-barcoded 5' primer and a J-beta primer mix. TCRdb called the 5' RACE reads again in MiXCR, with one record for every CDR3 protein. The repertoire holds approximately 800,000 distinct CDR3 sequences, with approximately 24% as singletons. These data also formed part of another study, on T cells of mothers and their children.

The sequenced sample was blood. The receptors were gathered from a boy between 10 and 17 years old in good health.

This clonotype has only a few counts. This rearrangement joins TRBV5-1 to TRBJ2-5; D may be TRBD2 (5 bases). Gene TRBJ2-1 matches the end of the DNA better, so the J call may be wrong. CDR1 is SGHRS, CDR2 YFSETQ, per germline. This CDR3 is 14 amino acids long. The CDR3 protein is CASSLGASSYEQFF. The CDR3 region has the DNA TGCGCCAGCAGCTTGGGCGCATCTAGCTATGAGCAGTTCTTC.

This chain joins TRBV9 and TRBJ2-3; 8 bases agree with TRBD2. J gave up 4 bases and V 2 bases, and 6 bases lay outside the gene matches. CDR1 and CDR2 from the germline V gene are SGDLS and YYNGEE. The CDR3 is 15 amino acids. The CDR3 sequence is CASSVTGGISDTQYF. The CDR3, as DNA: TGTGCCAGCAGCGTGACGGGGGGGATCTCAGATACGCAGTATTTT.

The V call is TRBV2, the J call TRBJ2-7; D could derive from TRBD1 or TRBD2 (5 bases each). This CDR3 is 12 amino acids long. Germline V gives CDR1 SNHLY, CDR2 FYNNEI. Trimming took off 7 bases at V and 2 bases at J, with 9 bases between the two ends. The CDR3 is CASNGDPYEQYF. The DNA of the CDR3 is TGTGCCAGCAATGGGGACCCCTACGAGCAGTACTTC.

This clonotype was observed many times. The rearrangement uses TRBV28 and TRBJ2-5; 10 bases match TRBD1. CDR1 is MDHEN, CDR2 SYDVKM, per germline. This CDR3 contains 16 residues. The J segment lost 3 bases and the V segment lost 5 bases, leaving 9 bases of the junction unmatched. CDR3 residues: CASSPSGTGVEETQYF. The CDR3 DNA is TGTGCCAGCAGTCCGTCCGGGACAGGGGTGGAAGAGACCCAGTACTTC.

This clonotype turned up a few times. V gene TRBV10-3 combines with J gene TRBJ2-2, with TRBD2 identical over 7 bases. Per germline, CDR1 ENHRY and CDR2 SYGVKD. V gave up 5 bases and J gave up 7 bases; unmatched junction bases: 7. CDR3 size: 14 residues. CDR3 sequence: CAISIRGENGELFF. In DNA form, the CDR3 reads TGTGCCATCAGTATTCGGGGGGAGAACGGGGAGCTGTTTTTT.

This clonotype occurred a few times. V gene TRBV3-1 combines with J gene TRBJ2-5; D not resolved. With the DNA end fitting TRBJ2-7 better, the J assignment may be wrong. CDR3 length: 13 residues. Germline assignment: CDR1 LGHDT and CDR2 YNNKEL (reference sequence). The CDR3: CASSSVPSYEQYF. The CDR3, as DNA: TGTGCCAGCAGCTCCGTACCATCCTACGAGCAGTACTTC.

This clonotype was observed a handful of times. The chain employs TRBV9 and TRBJ1-4; possibly TRBD1 for D (5 bases). The V end was cut by 1 base, the J end by 6 bases, with 10 bases between. The CDR3 totals 14 residues. The germline V gene encodes CDR1 SGDLS and CDR2 YYNGEE. In nucleotides, the CDR3 is TGTGCCAGCAGCGTATCGGGGGTCGATGAAAAACTGTTTTTT. Amino acids: CASSVSGVDEKLFF.

The table lists this clonotype with a few counts. A junction boundary mismatches the germline segment, possibly from a read error. The CDR3 nucleotides read TGTGCCAGCAGCTTAAGTTCAAGCCGGGAGCAGTACTTC. It specifies CASSLSSSREQYF. The chain joins TRBV4-1 to TRBJ2-7, with D hard to call. CDR1 is MGHRA and CDR2 is YSYEKL in the germline V gene. CDR3 size: 13 residues.

V gene TRBV9 combines with J gene TRBJ1-5, with D uncertain. The CDR3 contains 15 residues. Trimming took 0 bases from V and 6 from J, leaving 13 bases between them. Germline values: CDR1 SGDLS, CDR2 YYNGEE. The CDR3 sequence is CASSVGEGLSQPQHF. CDR3 sequence (DNA): TGTGCCAGCAGCGTAGGGGAAGGCTTATCTCAGCCCCAGCATTTT.

The chain combines TRBV5-5 with TRBJ2-5; weak D call: TRBD2 (7 bases). This CDR3 has 15 amino acids. CDR1 is SGHKS, CDR2 YYEKEE, per germline (reference sequence). The V gene lost 1 base and the J gene lost 1 base, with 11 bases spanning the gap. The CDR3 nucleotides are TGTGCCAGCAGCTTGATGGGGGGGGCCCAAGAGACCCAGTACTTC. This encodes CASSLMGGAQETQYF.

The V gene is TRBV12-3 or TRBV12-4, the J gene TRBJ2-2, with TRBD1 identical over 10 bases. The CDR3 extends over 15 amino acids. The J segment lost 4 bases and the V segment lost 6 bases, leaving 5 bases of the junction unmatched. CDR3 in amino acids: CASRPGQGSTGELFF. CDR3 nucleotide sequence: TGTGCCAGCAGGCCGGGACAGGGGTCCACCGGGGAGCTGTTTTTT.

This clonotype was found a few times. The V and J genes are TRBV3-1 and TRBJ2-1; a weak D match, TRBD2 (5 bases). Germline loops: CDR1 LGHDT, CDR2 YNNKEL (reference sequence). Trimming took off 4 bases at V and 0 bases at J, with 10 bases between the two ends. This CDR3 has 15 amino acids. In nucleotides, the CDR3 is TGTGCCAGCAGCCCCGAGCGGATCTCCTACAATGAGCAGTTCTTC. Its protein is CASSPERISYNEQFF.

The chain links TRBV2 to TRBJ2-3, with TRBD2 matching 14 bases. CDR3 length: 18 residues. Germline V gene lookup returns CDR1 SNHLY and CDR2 FYNNEI. With V trimmed by 6 bases and J by 1 base, 9 bases remained unmatched. CDR3 in amino acids: CASRGTSGGLQRTDTQYF. CDR3 sequence (DNA): TGTGCCAGCAGAGGGACTAGCGGGGGTCTCCAACGCACAGATACGCAGTATTTT.

This clonotype was picked up a small number of times. The gene calls are TRBV4-2 and TRBJ2-7, with D maybe TRBD2 (7 bases). In germline, CDR1 is LGHNA, CDR2 YNFKEQ. V lost 4 bases, J lost 3 bases, and 13 bases lay in between. The CDR3 covers 14 residues. The CDR3 here is CASSPAGDIYEQYF. The CDR3 DNA reads TGTGCCAGCAGCCCCGCGGGGGACATCTACGAGCAGTACTTC.

This clonotype was counted at least ten times. The chain couples TRBV12-3 or TRBV12-4 to TRBJ2-5; 8 nucleotides line up with TRBD1. V lost 3 bases and J lost 4; bases outside the gene matches: 7. There are 15 residues in the CDR3. The CDR3, as DNA: TGTGCCAGCAGTTTCGTACCAGGGGGCTTAGAGACCCAGTACTTC. This gives the protein CASSFVPGGLETQYF.

This clonotype was detected only a few times. V is TRBV12-3 or TRBV12-4 and J is TRBJ1-5, with 9 nucleotides matching TRBD1. Unmatched junction bases numbered 6, after V lost 5 bases and J lost 1 base. The CDR3 is 16 residues long. In nucleotides, the CDR3 is TGTGCCAGCAGTCCCGGGACAGGGAACAGCAATCAGCCCCAGCATTTT. Its translation: CASSPGTGNSNQPQHF.

V is TRBV28 and J is TRBJ1-2; TRBD1 is a possible D gene (5 bases). The CDR3 loop spans 14 amino acids. Trimming took 6 bases from V and 5 from J, leaving 16 bases between them. Germline V gene sequence: CDR1 MDHEN, CDR2 SYDVKM. The CDR3 protein is CASRYRDGIYGYTF. CDR3 DNA sequence: TGTGCCAGCAGATACCGGGACGGAATTTATGGCTACACCTTC.

This clonotype turned up a few times. This rearrangement joins TRBV7-9 to TRBJ1-3, with D possibly matching TRBD1 (5 bases). The CDR3 totals 14 residues. V lost 8 bases, J lost 1 base, and 12 bases lay in between. CDR1 is SEHNR and CDR2 is FQNEAQ in the germline V gene (reference sequence). The CDR3: CASLDSVSGNTIYF. For the CDR3, the DNA is TGTGCCAGCCTCGACAGTGTTTCTGGAAACACCATATATTTT. The complete variable domain, with remaining parts taken from reference TRBV7-9 and TRBJ1-3, reads DTGVSQNPRHKITKRGQNVTFRCDPISEHNRLYWYRQTLGQGPEFLTYFQNEAQLEKSRLLSDRFSAERPKGSFSTLEIQRTEQGDSAMYLCASLDSVSGNTIYFGEGSWLTVV.

V is TRBV7-9 and J is TRBJ2-2; the D gene is possibly TRBD1 (5 bases). Germline V lookup: CDR1 SEHNR, CDR2 FQNEAQ (reference sequence). The CDR3 sequence is 15 residues long. Trimming removed 3 bases at V and 1 base at J, with 9 bases between. The CDR3 is CASSFQTGNTGELFF. In DNA form, the CDR3 reads TGTGCCAGCAGCTTCCAAACAGGGAACACCGGGGAGCTGTTTTTT.

The V gene is TRBV12-3 or TRBV12-4, the J gene TRBJ1-1; D is ambiguous. The CDR3 runs to 14 residues. V lost 5 bases to trimming and J lost 2 bases, with 12 bases between them. The CDR3 here is CASSPLKDNTEAFF. Written as DNA, the CDR3 is TGTGCCAGCAGTCCCCTGAAGGATAACACTGAAGCTTTCTTT.

This rearrangement joins TRBV3-1 to TRBJ2-7, with 8 bases fitting TRBD1. V lost 1 base to trimming and J lost 12 bases; unmatched junction nucleotides: 5. Germline CDR1 and CDR2: LGHDT and YNNKEL (reference sequence). The CDR3 runs to 12 residues. The CDR3 DNA follows: TGTGCCAGCAGCCAAGTCACAGGGGGAACGTACTTC. Amino acids: CASSQVTGGTYF.

The chain couples TRBV20-1 to TRBJ1-4, with a weak D call TRBD1 (6 bases). Germline values: CDR1 DFQATT, CDR2 SNEGSKA (reference sequence). This CDR3 is 14 amino acids long. The CDR3 DNA reads as TGCCCTGGGCGGGGGCCACGGACTAATGAAAAACTGTTTTTT. Protein product: CPGRGPRTNEKLFF.

This clonotype turned up a few times. The genes are TRBV10-3 and TRBJ2-2, with D perhaps matching TRBD1 (6 bases). CDR3 length: 15 amino acids. CDR1 and CDR2 (germline): ENHRY, SYGVKD. V lost 3 bases and J lost 1, with 9 bases in between. CDR3 protein: CAISEPGQNTGELFF. In DNA, the CDR3 is TGTGCCATCAGTGAACCGGGACAGAACACCGGGGAGCTGTTTTTT.

As concerns this clonotype: Here the CDR3 omits its conserved ending phenylalanine or tryptophan, so a read error is the likely source. The chain is built from TRBV6-5 and TRBJ2-1; TRBD2 aligns across 12 bases. The CDR3 consists of 15 residues. The V and J ends lost 4 bases and 4 bases, in that order; junction bases with no gene match: 2. Germline CDR1 and CDR2: MNHEY and SVGAGI. The CDR3: CASSSTSGGYNEQFL. As DNA, the CDR3 is TGTGCCAGCAGTTCGACTAGCGGGGGTTACAATGAGCAGTTCCTC.

The chain carries TRBV5-1 and TRBJ2-7; 11 bases are a match to TRBD1. Germline CDR1 is SGHRS and CDR2 is YFSETQ. This CDR3 spans 15 amino acids. J lost 7 bases, V lost 1 base, and 7 bases had no gene match. This chain's CDR3 is CASSLWDRGTGEQYF. The CDR3 coding sequence is TGCGCCAGCAGCTTGTGGGACAGGGGGACTGGGGAGCAGTACTTC.

The genes are TRBV5-1 and TRBJ2-7; D gene unclear. The DNA matches TRBJ2-1 better at its end, which makes the J call doubtful. Germline V gene sequence: CDR1 SGHRS, CDR2 YFSETQ. The CDR3 has 12 amino acids. The CDR3 region is CASSLFRDEQFF. The DNA for the CDR3 is TGCGCCAGCAGCTTATTTAGGGATGAGCAGTTCTTC.

This chain's CDR3 is CSAQGLGLETQYF. DNA for the CDR3: TGCAGTGCCCAAGGACTGGGCTTAGAGACCCAGTACTTC. The V call is TRBV20-1, the J call TRBJ2-5; possibly TRBD2 for D (5 bases). CDR1 and CDR2 (germline): DFQATT, SNEGSKA (reference sequence). The CDR3 is 13 amino acids. V was trimmed by 6 bases and J by 4 bases, leaving 15 bases between them.